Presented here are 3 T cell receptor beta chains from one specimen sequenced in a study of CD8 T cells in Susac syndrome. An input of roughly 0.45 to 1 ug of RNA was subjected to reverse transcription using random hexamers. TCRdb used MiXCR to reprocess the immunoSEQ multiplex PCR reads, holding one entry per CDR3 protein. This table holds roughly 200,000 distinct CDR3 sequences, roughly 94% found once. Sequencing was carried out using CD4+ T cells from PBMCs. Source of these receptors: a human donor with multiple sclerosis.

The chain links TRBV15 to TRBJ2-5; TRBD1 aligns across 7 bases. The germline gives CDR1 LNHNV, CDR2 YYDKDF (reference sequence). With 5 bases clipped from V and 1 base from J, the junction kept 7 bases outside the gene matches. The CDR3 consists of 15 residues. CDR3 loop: CATSRRDSRQETQYF. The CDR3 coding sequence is TGTGCCACCAGCCGCCGGGACAGTCGCCAAGAGACCCAGTACTTC.

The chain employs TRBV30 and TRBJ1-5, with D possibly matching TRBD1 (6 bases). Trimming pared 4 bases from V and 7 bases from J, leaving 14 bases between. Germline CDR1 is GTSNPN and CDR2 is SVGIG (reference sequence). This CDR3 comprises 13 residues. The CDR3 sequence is CAWTPGVGQPQHF. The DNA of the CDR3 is TGTGCCTGGACCCCAGGGGTTGGGCAGCCCCAGCATTTT. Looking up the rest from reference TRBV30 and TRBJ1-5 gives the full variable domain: SQTIHQWPATLVQPVGSPLSLECTVEGTSNPNLYWYRQAAGRGLQLLFYSVGIGQISSEVPQNLSASRPQDRQFILSSKKLLLSDSGFYLCAWTPGVGQPQHFGDGTRLSIL.

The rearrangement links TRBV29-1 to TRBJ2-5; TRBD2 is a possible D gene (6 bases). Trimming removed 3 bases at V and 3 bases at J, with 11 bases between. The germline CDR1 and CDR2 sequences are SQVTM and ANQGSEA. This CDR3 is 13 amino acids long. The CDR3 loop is CSVDKEGEETQYF. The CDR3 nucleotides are TGCAGCGTTGACAAGGAGGGTGAAGAGACCCAGTACTTC.